This is a list of T cell receptor beta chains from one sample in a study of CD8 T cells in Susac syndrome. TCRdb re-analysed the immunoSEQ multiplex PCR reads in MiXCR, keeping a single row per CDR3 protein. The table includes more than 70,000 distinct CDR3 sequences, less than 95% detected once. The sequencing sample was made of CD8+ T cells from PBMCs. These TCRs come from a human donor with Susac syndrome. Both conserved end residues are part of each CDR3. The D gene is left open where the match is weak. Clone size is given for some rows only: seen once, a few or many times, or a class if the clone is expanded.

cdr3_aa	cdr3_nt	v_call	j_call	d_call	clone_size
CASSPLGGTGELFF	TGTGCCAGCAGCCCTTTGGGGGGCACCGGGGAGCTGTTTTTT	TRBV27	TRBJ2-2	.	.
CASSESFSAGIADTQYF	TGTGCCAGCAGTGAATCCTTTTCGGCGGGGATCGCAGATACGCAGTATTTT	TRBV25-1	TRBJ2-3	.	.
CASSPDYGEQYF	TGTGCCAGCAGCCCCGATTACGGCGAGCAGTACTTC	TRBV9	TRBJ2-7	.	.
CASSSSGSTDTQYF	TGTGCCAGCAGCTCGAGCGGGAGCACAGATACGCAGTATTTT	TRBV6-4	TRBJ2-3	.	.
CASSDGVPGYEQYF	TGTGCCAGCAGTGATGGGGTTCCGGGCTACGAGCAGTACTTC	TRBV12-3/TRBV12-4	TRBJ2-7	.	.
CASSPGLTQYF	TGTGCCAGCAGCCCCGGCCTGACCCAGTACTTC	TRBV2	TRBJ2-5	.	.
CASSGIKRPLYGYTF	TGTGCCAGCAGCGGGATCAAGAGACCGCTATATGGCTACACCTTC	TRBV2	TRBJ1-2	.	.
CASSQVVARSQETQYF	TGCGCCAGCAGCCAAGTAGTAGCGAGATCCCAAGAGACCCAGTACTTC	TRBV4-1	TRBJ2-5	.	.
CASSLGQGIGEQFF	TGCGCCAGCAGCTTGGGGCAGGGGATCGGTGAGCAGTTCTTC	TRBV5-1	TRBJ2-1	.	.
CASSLSGDHSGETQYF	TGTGCCAGCAGTTTAAGCGGGGATCACTCGGGAGAGACCCAGTACTTC	TRBV27	TRBJ2-5	TRBD2	.
CASSLVAGGPEVRETQYF	TGTGCCAGCAGCTTAGTCGCGGGGGGGCCGGAGGTGAGAGAGACCCAGTACTTC	TRBV11-2	TRBJ2-5	TRBD2	few
CASSAVTGDEQYF	TGTGCCAGCAGTGCAGTCACGGGGGACGAGCAGTACTTC	TRBV2	TRBJ2-7	.	.
CASSLKSSYEQYF	TGTGCCAGCAGTCTTAAGAGTTCCTACGAGCAGTACTTC	TRBV25-1	TRBJ2-7	.	.
CASSLGEVSTDTQYF	TGTGCCAGCAGCTTAGGAGAGGTTAGCACAGATACGCAGTATTTT	TRBV7-9	TRBJ2-3	.	.
CASNLLSPGQGGDTQYF	TGTGCCAGCAACCTTCTTTCCCCGGGACAGGGGGGAGATACGCAGTATTTT	TRBV11-2	TRBJ2-3	TRBD1	.
CSAERGGDPYEQYF	TGCAGTGCCGAGAGGGGGGGGGACCCCTACGAGCAGTACTTC	TRBV20-1	TRBJ2-7	.	.
CASSQEWDTQYF	TGTGCCAGCAGCCAAGAATGGGATACGCAGTATTTT	TRBV3-1	TRBJ2-3	.	.
CSARDLQGSSYNEQFF	TGCAGTGCTAGAGATCTCCAGGGGAGCTCCTACAATGAGCAGTTCTTC	TRBV20-1	TRBJ2-1	.	.
CASSVGGASNEQFF	TGTGCCAGCAGTGTCGGGGGGGCATCCAATGAGCAGTTCTTC	TRBV2	TRBJ2-1	TRBD2	.
CATSSPRGRDRHAYEQYF	TGTGCCACCAGCAGCCCAAGGGGGAGGGACAGGCATGCCTACGAGCAGTACTTC	TRBV15	TRBJ2-7	.	.
CAWSGTGWSNEQYF	TGTGCCTGGAGCGGGACAGGGTGGTCGAACGAGCAGTACTTC	TRBV30	TRBJ2-7	TRBD1	.
CASSLADGTYEQYF	TGTGCCAGCAGCTTAGCCGACGGAACCTACGAGCAGTACTTC	TRBV7-6	TRBJ2-7	.	.
CASSLVSREETQYF	TGTGCCAGCAGCTTAGTGTCCAGGGAAGAGACCCAGTACTTC	TRBV7-9	TRBJ2-5	.	.
CASPWRGWETQYF	TGTGCCAGCCCCTGGAGGGGTTGGGAGACCCAGTACTTC	TRBV9	TRBJ2-5	.	.
CASSLGDFEAFF	TGTGCCAGCAGCTTAGGAGACTTTGAAGCTTTCTTT	TRBV7-9	TRBJ1-1	.	.
CSARVPHIPGKKLFF	TGCAGTGCTAGAGTCCCGCACATCCCGGGGAAAAAACTGTTTTTT	TRBV20-1	TRBJ1-4	.	.
CATSRDRAGGYEQYF	TGTGCCACCAGCAGAGATAGGGCAGGGGGCTACGAGCAGTACTTC	TRBV15	TRBJ2-7	TRBD1	.
CASSPSGGTYEQYF	TGTGCCAGCAGCCCCTCAGGGGGAACCTACGAGCAGTACTTC	TRBV9	TRBJ2-7	TRBD1	few
CAITGGPAGELFF	TGTGCCATCACGGGAGGCCCGGCCGGGGAGCTGTTTTTT	TRBV10-3	TRBJ2-2	TRBD2	once
CSGVSNYGYTF	TGCAGTGGTGTTTCTAACTATGGCTACACCTTC	TRBV20-1	TRBJ1-2	.	.
CASSLGAGGPNEQFF	TGTGCCAGCAGCCTCGGAGCGGGGGGGCCCAATGAGCAGTTCTTC	TRBV2	TRBJ2-1	TRBD2	.
CASSSGGDTQYF	TGTGCCAGCAGCTCCGGGGGGGATACGCAGTATTTT	TRBV13	TRBJ2-3	TRBD2	few
CASSSGTDLNEKLFF	TGTGCCAGCAGCTCAGGGACTGACCTTAATGAAAAACTGTTTTTT	TRBV7-8	TRBJ1-4	.	once
CASTVGDIQYF	TGTGCCAGCACCGTCGGGGACATTCAGTACTTC	TRBV21-1	TRBJ2-4	.	.
CASSPGGQETQYF	TGTGCCAGCAGTCCCGGGGGCCAAGAGACCCAGTACTTC	TRBV12-3/TRBV12-4	TRBJ2-5	.	.
CASSPDRATEAFF	TGTGCCAGCAGCCCGGACAGAGCGACTGAAGCTTTCTTT	TRBV6-2/TRBV6-3	TRBJ1-1	.	.
CASSPPPAGELFF	TGTGCCAGCAGTCCCCCTCCCGCAGGGGAGCTGTTTTTT	TRBV28	TRBJ2-2	.	.
CASSEFQGSHQPQHF	TGTGCCAGCAGTGAATTTCAGGGCTCCCATCAGCCCCAGCATTTT	TRBV12-3/TRBV12-4	TRBJ1-5	.	once
CASSPAGVGETQYF	TGTGCCAGCAGCCCAGCGGGGGTAGGGGAGACCCAGTACTTC	TRBV11-2	TRBJ2-5	TRBD2	.
CASSDPGQVYEQYF	TGTGCCAGCAGCGACCCCGGACAGGTCTACGAGCAGTACTTC	TRBV7-9	TRBJ2-7	TRBD1	.
CASSYSLGSHEKLFF	TGTGCCAGCAGTTACTCGCTTGGGAGTCACGAAAAACTGTTTTTT	TRBV6-5	TRBJ1-4	.	.
CASSPPTGKNEKLFF	TGTGCCAGCTCACCACCTACAGGGAAAAATGAAAAACTGTTTTTT	TRBV18	TRBJ1-4	.	.
CASSSDRLNTEAFF	TGTGCCAGCAGCAGTGACAGATTGAACACTGAAGCTTTCTTT	TRBV7-9	TRBJ1-1	.	.
CASSRGHPTEAFF	TGTGCCAGCAGCCGCGGACACCCCACTGAAGCTTTCTTT	TRBV9	TRBJ1-1	.	.
CASSVGGGLYGYTF	TGTGCCAGCAGTGTTGGCGGGGGCCTCTATGGCTACACCTTC	TRBV27	TRBJ1-2	.	.
CSAYGVAGGENYGYTF	TGCAGCGCCTACGGGGTAGCAGGGGGCGAAAACTATGGCTACACCTTC	TRBV29-1	TRBJ1-2	TRBD1	.
CASKRAGSSYNSPLHF	TGCGCCAGCAAGAGAGCGGGGAGCTCCTATAATTCACCCCTCCACTTT	TRBV4-1	TRBJ1-6	.	.
CASRRAHEETQYF	TGTGCCAGCCGGAGGGCACATGAAGAGACCCAGTACTTC	TRBV15	TRBJ2-5	.	.
CASSSNREVYEQYF	TGTGCCAGCAGTTCCAACAGGGAGGTCTACGAGCAGTACTTC	TRBV6-2/TRBV6-3	TRBJ2-7	.	.
CASSSGTSPHNEQFF	TGTGCCAGCAGTTCCGGGACTAGCCCCCACAATGAGCAGTTCTTC	TRBV28	TRBJ2-1	TRBD2	.
CASNLDWDTGELFF	TGTGCCAGCAACCTCGACTGGGACACCGGGGAGCTGTTTTTT	TRBV28	TRBJ2-2	.	.
CSARDRGHEQYF	TGCAGTGCCCGGGACAGGGGCCACGAGCAGTACTTC	TRBV20-1	TRBJ2-7	TRBD1	.
CASSRRRSYNSPLHF	TGTGCCAGCAGCCGCAGGCGGTCCTATAATTCACCCCTCCACTTT	TRBV12-3/TRBV12-4	TRBJ1-6	.	.
CSVMRGEQYF	TGCAGCGTTATGCGGGGAGAGCAGTACTTC	TRBV29-1	TRBJ2-7	.	.
CASSEWGQGMLGETQYF	TGTGCCAGCAGTGAATGGGGACAGGGGATGTTGGGAGAGACCCAGTACTTC	TRBV6-1	TRBJ2-5	TRBD1	.
CSASSSVFF	TGCAGTGCTAGTTCCTCGGTTTTCTTT	TRBV20-1	TRBJ1-1	.	.
CASSPDSTLHF	TGTGCCAGCAGCCCAGACAGTACCCTCCACTTT	TRBV12-3/TRBV12-4	TRBJ1-6	.	once